A single sample is the source of the 5 T cell receptor beta chains below, sequenced in a study of cytomegalovirus exposure and HLA in healthy donors (dated by TCRdb to the late 2010s). Libraries were constructed by the immunoSEQ multiplex PCR assay. The multiplex PCR relied on a mix of 60 forward primers for TCR Vbeta segments and 13 reverse primers for TCR Jbeta segments. TCRdb stores this immuneACCESS table with in-frame sequences only. Part of the clones is absent; in the studies checked, under half of the shortfall reflects unresolved V genes, and no reason is known for the rest. Here the sample has about 100,000 clones; approximately 73% occur a single time. The ten largest make up 7.8% of the sample. The sample taken for sequencing was PBMCs. Receptor source: a man between 25 and 39 years old in good health and CMV-seronegative.

The chain carries TRBV5-1 and TRBJ2-6; 10 positions agree with TRBD1. The CDR3 consists of 18 residues. CDR1 and CDR2 (germline): SGHRS, YFSETQ. The V and J ends lost 1 base and 2 bases, in that order; junction bases with no gene match: 6. The CDR3: CASSLSPGTGAGANVLTF. In DNA, the CDR3 is TGCGCCAGCAGCTTGAGTCCCGGGACAGGGGCTGGGGCCAACGTCCTGACTTTC.

V gene TRBV30 combines with J gene TRBJ2-5; D may be TRBD2 (7 bases). The ends were cut back, 3 bases at V and 9 bases at J, with 20 bases in the middle. The germline CDR1 and CDR2 sequences are GTSNPN and SVGIG (reference sequence). The CDR3 extends over 14 amino acids. The CDR3 DNA reads TGTGCCTGGAGGTCGGGGGGACATCTCCTTCCCCAGTACTTC. Translation gives CAWRSGGHLLPQYF.

V usage is TRBV28 and J usage is TRBJ1-1; D gene uncertain. Germline V gene data show CDR1 as MDHEN and CDR2 as SYDVKM. The CDR3 has 16 amino acids. Trimming took 6 bases from V and 1 from J, leaving 18 bases between them. The CDR3 region is CASSLGRWGANTEAFF. The CDR3 DNA reads as TGTGCCAGCAGCTTAGGGAGGTGGGGAGCGAACACTGAAGCTTTCTTT.

V is TRBV5-1 and J is TRBJ2-5; 7 bases agree with TRBD1. With the DNA end fitting TRBJ2-7 better, the J assignment may be wrong. This CDR3 comprises 14 residues. The V gene's germline CDR1 is SGHRS and CDR2 YFSETQ. CDR3 sequence reads: CASSLEATGHEQYF. The DNA of the CDR3 is TGCGCCAGCAGCTTGGAGGCGACAGGGCACGAGCAGTACTTC.

The chain joins TRBV2 to TRBJ2-7; 7 bases fit TRBD2. The CDR3 extends over 13 amino acids. V was pared by 1 base and J by 6 bases, with 3 bases of the junction left unmatched. CDR1 SNHLY and CDR2 FYNNEI come from the germline V gene. The CDR3 region is CASSEGLASEQYF. The CDR3 bases are TGTGCCAGCAGTGAAGGACTAGCCTCCGAGCAGTACTTC.